The subject of this entry is one T cell receptor beta chain. The antigen is unknown. The sample has other DNA sequences that encode this CDR3 too. The data derive from a study of shared clonotypes between healthy human individuals. Several immunoSEQ plates received, in even portions, the genomic DNA of each subset. Measured with immunoSEQ multiplex PCR; TCRdb has only the in-frame clones, and not every one. The sample gives a few million clones, 90% to 95% of which show up once; around 0.14% is in the top ten. The CDR3 contains 14 residues. The V end lost 0 bases, the J end lost 5 bases, and 11 bases lay between the germline ends. Germline-derived CDR1 and CDR2 are SGHRS and YFSETQ. Study results and caveats: Only blood was sampled; tissue repertoires likely differ. Naive subsets generally had larger estimated richness than memory subsets.

The gene calls are TRBV5-1 and TRBJ2-5; TRBD2 might be the D (6 bases). The sequence came from a man aged 18 to 29 in good health. Specimen: naive CD4+ T cells sorted from blood. The subset denotes: CD45RA+ positively selected. CDR3 in DNA: TGCGCCAGCAGCTTGGGGACTGGAGGGGAGACCCAGTACTTC. Translated: CASSLGTGGETQYF.